Listed below are T cell receptor beta chains from one sample, sequenced in a study of blood T cells in healthy people across ages. TCRdb called the 5' RACE reads again in MiXCR, with one record for every CDR3 protein. This table has approximately 1.5 million distinct CDR3 sequences, approximately 39% appearing once. Input material: blood. The source of these receptors is a woman between 18 and 29 years old in good health. Each CDR3 is given with its conserved first and last residue. Each record gives: V gene, CDR3 protein.

V: TRBV3-1
CDR3: CASSRRETGILYNEQYF

V: TRBV11-2
CDR3: CASSILAVDSHEQFF

V: TRBV12-3/TRBV12-4
CDR3: CASRWSDATNEKLFF

V: TRBV10-3
CDR3: CAISERPGGGGTEAFF

V: TRBV7-9
CDR3: CASRYSGTKSTDTQYF

V: TRBV4-2
CDR3: CASSQTAGPTNEKLFF

V: TRBV3-1
CDR3: CASSQREGQKTNQPQHF

V: TRBV4-2
CDR3: CASSQGQAQAEQAQYF

V: TRBV27
CDR3: CASRDRESYEQYF

V: TRBV20-1
CDR3: CSARDGTSDTGELFF

V: TRBV7-2
CDR3: CASSLVAATSTDTQYF

V: TRBV6-2/TRBV6-3
CDR3: CASGDYSNQPQHF

V: TRBV20-1
CDR3: CSARDREGLSGELFF

V: TRBV2
CDR3: CASSDLDRTNTGELFF

V: TRBV9
CDR3: CASSPWDRSKETQYF

V: TRBV2
CDR3: CASSTTQGTVQPQHF

V: TRBV5-1
CDR3: CASSPERLVPYEQYF

V: TRBV12-3/TRBV12-4
CDR3: CASSPRGGGGQFF

V: TRBV20-1
CDR3: CSARGWEGTEAFF

V: TRBV7-2
CDR3: CASSLHGTSGIDTQYF

V: TRBV20-1
CDR3: CSARDFTGQNTEAFF

V: TRBV7-8
CDR3: CASSLASGGQTYNEQFF

V: TRBV10-3
CDR3: CDIRTGTGSYEQYF

V: TRBV9
CDR3: CASSAKGGTYSYTF

V: TRBV20-1
CDR3: CSARGWGLAGVGEQFF